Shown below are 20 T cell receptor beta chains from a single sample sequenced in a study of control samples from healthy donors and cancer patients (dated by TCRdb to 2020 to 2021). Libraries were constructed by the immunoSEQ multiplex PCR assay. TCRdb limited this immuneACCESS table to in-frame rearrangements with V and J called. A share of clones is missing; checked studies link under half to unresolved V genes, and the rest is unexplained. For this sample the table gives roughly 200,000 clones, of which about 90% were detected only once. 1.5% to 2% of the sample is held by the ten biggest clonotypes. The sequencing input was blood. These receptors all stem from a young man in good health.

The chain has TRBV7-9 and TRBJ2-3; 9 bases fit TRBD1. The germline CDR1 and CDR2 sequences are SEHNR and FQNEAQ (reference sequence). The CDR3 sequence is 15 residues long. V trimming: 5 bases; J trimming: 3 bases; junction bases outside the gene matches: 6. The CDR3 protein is CASSRTGATTDTQYF. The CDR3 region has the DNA TGTGCCAGCAGCCGGACAGGGGCGACTACAGATACGCAGTATTTT.

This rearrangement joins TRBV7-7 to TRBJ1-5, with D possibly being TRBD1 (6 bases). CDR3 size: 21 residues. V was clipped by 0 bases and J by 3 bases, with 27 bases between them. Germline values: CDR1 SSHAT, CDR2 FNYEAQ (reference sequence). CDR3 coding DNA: TGTGCCAGCAGCTTAGCAGTTGTAAGGTGGGGGTTGGGGGGCTCCAATCAGCCCCAGCATTTT. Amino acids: CASSLAVVRWGLGGSNQPQHF.

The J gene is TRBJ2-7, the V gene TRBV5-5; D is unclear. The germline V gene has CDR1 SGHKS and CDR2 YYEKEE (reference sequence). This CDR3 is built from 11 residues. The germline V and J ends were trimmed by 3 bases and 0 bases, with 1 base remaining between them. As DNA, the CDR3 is TGTGCCAGCAGCTACTCCTACGAGCAGTACTTC. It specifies CASSYSYEQYF. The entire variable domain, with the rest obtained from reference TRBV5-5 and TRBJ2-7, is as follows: DAGVTQSPTHLIKTRGQQVTLRCSPISGHKSVSWYQQVLGQGPQFIFQYYEKEERGRGNFPDRFSARQFPNYSSELNVNALLLGDSALYLCASSYSYEQYFGPGTRLTVT.

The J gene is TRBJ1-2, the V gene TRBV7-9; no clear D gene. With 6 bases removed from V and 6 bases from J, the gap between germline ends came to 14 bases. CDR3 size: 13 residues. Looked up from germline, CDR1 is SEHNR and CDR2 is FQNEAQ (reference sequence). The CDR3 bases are TGTGCCAGCAGGTCCAGCTATCTCCATGGCTACACCTTC. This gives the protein CASRSSYLHGYTF.

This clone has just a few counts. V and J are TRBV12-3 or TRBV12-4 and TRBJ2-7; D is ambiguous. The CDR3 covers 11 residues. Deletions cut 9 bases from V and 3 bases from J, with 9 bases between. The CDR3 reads CASSQSYEQYF. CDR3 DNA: TGTGCCAGTTCGCAGAGCTACGAGCAGTACTTC.

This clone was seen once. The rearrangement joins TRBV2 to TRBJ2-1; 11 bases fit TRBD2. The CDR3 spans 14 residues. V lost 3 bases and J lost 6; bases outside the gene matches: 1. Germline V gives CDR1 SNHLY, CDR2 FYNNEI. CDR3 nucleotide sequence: TGTGCCAGCAGTGATCTAGCGGGGGGCAATGAGCAGTTCTTC. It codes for CASSDLAGGNEQFF.

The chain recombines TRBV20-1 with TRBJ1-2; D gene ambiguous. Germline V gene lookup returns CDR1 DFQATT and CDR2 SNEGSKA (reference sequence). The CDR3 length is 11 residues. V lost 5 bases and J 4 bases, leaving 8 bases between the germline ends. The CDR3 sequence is CSASDFYGYTF. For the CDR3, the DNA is TGCAGTGCTTCTGATTTCTATGGCTACACCTTC.

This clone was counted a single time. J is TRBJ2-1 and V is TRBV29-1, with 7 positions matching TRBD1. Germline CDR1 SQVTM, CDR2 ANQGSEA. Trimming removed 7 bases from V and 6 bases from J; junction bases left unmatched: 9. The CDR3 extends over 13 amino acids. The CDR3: CSASGTESNEQFF. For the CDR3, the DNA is TGCAGCGCCTCCGGGACAGAAAGCAATGAGCAGTTCTTC.

The CDR3 loop reads CASQGGGTDTQYF. The CDR3 DNA follows: TGTGCCAGCCAGGGGGGGGGCACAGATACGCAGTATTTT. The V and J genes are TRBV5-4 and TRBJ2-3; D could derive from TRBD1 or TRBD2 (7 bases each). CDR1 is SGHNT and CDR2 is YYREEE in the germline V gene (reference sequence). This CDR3 has 13 amino acids. The ends were cut back, 7 bases at V and 1 base at J, with 10 bases in the middle.

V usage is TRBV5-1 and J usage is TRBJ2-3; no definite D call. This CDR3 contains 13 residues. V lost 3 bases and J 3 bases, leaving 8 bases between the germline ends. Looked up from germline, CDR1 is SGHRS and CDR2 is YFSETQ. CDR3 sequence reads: CASSSQRTDTQYF. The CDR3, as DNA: TGCGCCAGCAGCTCACAAAGAACAGATACGCAGTATTTT.

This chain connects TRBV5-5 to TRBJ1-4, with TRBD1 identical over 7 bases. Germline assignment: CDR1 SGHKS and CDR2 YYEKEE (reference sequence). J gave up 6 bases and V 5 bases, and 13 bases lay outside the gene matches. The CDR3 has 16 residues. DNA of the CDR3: TGTGCCAGCAGAACACAGGGGCCGCCCGCCCATGAAAAACTGTTTTTT. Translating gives CASRTQGPPAHEKLFF.

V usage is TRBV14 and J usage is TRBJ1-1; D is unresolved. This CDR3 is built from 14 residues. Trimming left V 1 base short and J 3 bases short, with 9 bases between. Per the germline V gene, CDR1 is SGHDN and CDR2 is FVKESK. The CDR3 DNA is TGTGCCAGCAGCCAAGTTGGTGCCTACACTGAAGCTTTCTTT. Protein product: CASSQVGAYTEAFF.

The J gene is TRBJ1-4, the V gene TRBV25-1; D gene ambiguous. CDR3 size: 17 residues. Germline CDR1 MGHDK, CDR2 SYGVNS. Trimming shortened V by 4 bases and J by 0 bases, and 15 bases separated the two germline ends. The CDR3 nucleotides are TGTGCCAGCAGTGTATGGGCCTTGGAGCCAACTAATGAAAAACTGTTTTTT. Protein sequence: CASSVWALEPTNEKLFF.

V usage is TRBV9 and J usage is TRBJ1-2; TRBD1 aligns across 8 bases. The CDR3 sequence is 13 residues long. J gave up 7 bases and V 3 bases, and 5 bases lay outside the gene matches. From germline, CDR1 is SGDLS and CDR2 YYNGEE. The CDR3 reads CASSAGGDTGYTF. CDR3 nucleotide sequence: TGTGCCAGCAGCGCAGGGGGCGATACTGGCTACACCTTC.

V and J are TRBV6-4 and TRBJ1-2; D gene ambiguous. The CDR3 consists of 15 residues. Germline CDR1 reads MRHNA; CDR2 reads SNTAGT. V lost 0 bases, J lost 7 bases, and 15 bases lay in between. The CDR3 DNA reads TGTGCCAGCAGTGACTCCAATAGGGCGAATGGTGGCTACACCTTC. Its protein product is CASSDSNRANGGYTF.

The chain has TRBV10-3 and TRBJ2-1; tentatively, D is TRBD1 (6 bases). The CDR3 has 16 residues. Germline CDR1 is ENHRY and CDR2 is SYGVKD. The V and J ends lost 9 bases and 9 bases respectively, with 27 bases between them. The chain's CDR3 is CAISKDRIESTSEQFF. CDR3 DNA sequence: TGTGCCATTTCTAAAGACAGGATCGAGTCTACGAGTGAGCAGTTCTTC.

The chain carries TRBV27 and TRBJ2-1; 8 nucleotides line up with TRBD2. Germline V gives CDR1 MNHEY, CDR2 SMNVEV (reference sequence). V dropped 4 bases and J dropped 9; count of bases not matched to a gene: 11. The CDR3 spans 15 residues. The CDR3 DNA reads TGTGCCAGCAGTTCGGGTCGGGGGGGCCAAGGTGAGCAGTTCTTC. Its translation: CASSSGRGGQGEQFF.

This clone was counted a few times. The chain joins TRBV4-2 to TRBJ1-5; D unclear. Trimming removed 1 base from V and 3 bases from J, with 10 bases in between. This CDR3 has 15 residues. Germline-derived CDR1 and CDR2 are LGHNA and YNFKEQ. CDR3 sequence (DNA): TGTGCCAGCAGCCAAGGAACCGATATCAATCAGCCCCAGCATTTT. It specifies CASSQGTDINQPQHF.

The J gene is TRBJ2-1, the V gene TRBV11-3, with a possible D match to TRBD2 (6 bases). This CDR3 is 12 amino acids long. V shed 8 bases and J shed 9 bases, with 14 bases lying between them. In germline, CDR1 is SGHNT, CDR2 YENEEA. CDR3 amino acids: CASSGGAGEQFF. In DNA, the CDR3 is TGTGCCAGCTCAGGCGGGGCGGGTGAGCAGTTCTTC.

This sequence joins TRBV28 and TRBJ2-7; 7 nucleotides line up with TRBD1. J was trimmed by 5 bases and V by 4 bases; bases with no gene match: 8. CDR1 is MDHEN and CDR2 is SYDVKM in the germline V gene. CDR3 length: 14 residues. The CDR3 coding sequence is TGTGCCAGCAGTTCCCCCCCGACAGGGAACGAGCAGTACTTC. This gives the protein CASSSPPTGNEQYF.